Shown below are 7 T cell receptor beta chains from a single sample sequenced in a study of CD8 T cells in Susac syndrome. Reverse transcription of roughly 0.5 to 1 ug RNA was carried out with random hexamers. TCRdb independently ran MiXCR on the immunoSEQ multiplex PCR reads; one entry per CDR3 protein. The sample has 65,000 to 100,000 distinct CDR3 sequences, approximately 96% seen once. Material: CD8+ T cells from PBMCs. Every receptor here comes from a human donor with Susac syndrome.

The CDR3 spells CATSRDKGGTDTQYF. The DNA for the CDR3 is TGTGCCACCAGCAGAGATAAGGGGGGCACAGATACGCAGTATTTT. The rearrangement links TRBV15 to TRBJ2-3; a possible D gene is TRBD1 (6 bases). V lost 0 bases to trimming and J lost 1 base, with 8 bases between them. CDR1 LNHNV and CDR2 YYDKDF come from the germline V gene (reference sequence). CDR3 length: 15 residues.

V gene TRBV4-2 combines with J gene TRBJ1-2; D is unresolved. The CDR3 runs 11 residues. The germline V gene encodes CDR1 LGHNA and CDR2 YNFKEQ. Trimming shortened V by 3 bases and J by 7 bases, and 6 bases separated the two germline ends. DNA of the CDR3: TGTGCCAGCAGCCACTCCGGTGGCTACACCTTC. Its translation is CASSHSGGYTF.

This rearrangement joins TRBV7-9 to TRBJ2-2; D is uncertain. The ends were cut back, 5 bases at V and 4 bases at J, with 20 bases in the middle. The CDR3 length is 17 residues. Per the germline V gene, CDR1 is SEHNR and CDR2 is FQNEAQ (reference sequence). CDR3 DNA: TGTGCCAGCAGCATGCGGACCCGTCTATTTAGCACCGGGGAGCTGTTTTTT. Protein: CASSMRTRLFSTGELFF.

The V call is TRBV20-1, the J call TRBJ2-7, with TRBD1 matching over 7 bases. The CDR3 has 13 amino acids. Germline CDR1 and CDR2: DFQATT and SNEGSKA (reference sequence). V lost 0 bases to trimming and J lost 7 bases; unmatched junction nucleotides: 6. CDR3 nucleotide sequence: TGCAGTGCTAGAGATACAGGGGCCGGGGAGCAGTACGTC. Protein product: CSARDTGAGEQYV.

V and J are TRBV20-1 and TRBJ2-7, with 7 bases fitting TRBD2. J was trimmed by 7 bases and V by 6 bases; bases with no gene match: 12. Germline V gives CDR1 DFQATT, CDR2 SNEGSKA (reference sequence). This CDR3 has 13 residues. The CDR3 reads CSAPREGPGEQYF. The CDR3 DNA sequence: TGCAGTGCCCCTAGGGAGGGCCCGGGGGAGCAGTACTTC.

J is TRBJ2-3 and V is TRBV5-4; TRBD2 might be the D (6 bases). From germline, CDR1 is SGHNT and CDR2 YYREEE (reference sequence). The length of the CDR3 is 16 residues. The germline V and J ends were trimmed by 3 bases and 4 bases, with 18 bases remaining between them. The CDR3: CASSSVGGGPPDTQYF. The CDR3 DNA reads as TGTGCCAGCAGCTCCGTAGGAGGAGGGCCCCCAGATACGCAGTATTTT.

The CDR3 bases are TGTGCCAGCAGTTCCATGAACACTGAAGCTTTCTTT. This translates into CASSSMNTEAFF. V is TRBV27 and J is TRBJ1-1; D gene ambiguous. CDR1 is MNHEY and CDR2 is SMNVEV in the germline V gene (reference sequence). The CDR3 has 12 amino acids. Trimming removed 4 bases at V and 0 bases at J, with 3 bases between.